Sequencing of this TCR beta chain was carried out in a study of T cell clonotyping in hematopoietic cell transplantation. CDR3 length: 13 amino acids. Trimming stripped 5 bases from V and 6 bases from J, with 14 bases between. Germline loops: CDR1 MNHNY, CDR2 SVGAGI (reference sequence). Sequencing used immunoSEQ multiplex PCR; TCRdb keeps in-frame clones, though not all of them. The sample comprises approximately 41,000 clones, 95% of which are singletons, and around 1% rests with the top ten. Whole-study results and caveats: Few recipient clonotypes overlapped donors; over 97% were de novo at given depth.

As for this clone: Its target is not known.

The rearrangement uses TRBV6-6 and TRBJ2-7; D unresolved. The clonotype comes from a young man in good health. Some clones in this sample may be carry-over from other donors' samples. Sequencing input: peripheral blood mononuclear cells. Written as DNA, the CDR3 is TGTGCCAGCAGTAATTTCGACTCGGGCGAGCAGTACTTC. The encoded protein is CASSNFDSGEQYF.